Described below is a single TCR beta chain sequence and its context. Its antigen is unknown. An approximately 130-subject validation cohort, separate from the approximately 610-subject first cohort, supplied the donors. The protocol was immunoSEQ multiplex PCR, while the TCRdb copy is restricted to in-frame clones and leaves out a portion. The sample shows under 200,000 clones, roughly nine tenths of them seen only once. This sample was included in a study of cytomegalovirus exposure and HLA in healthy donors. Study findings and constraints: Investigators reported over 150 TCR beta chains as tied to cytomegalovirus. In vitro assays verified that three CMV-associated chains recognized CMV antigens specifically. Rare sequences made up most TCRs, while some public TCRs were found in many donors.

This CDR3 is built from 14 residues. Germline V gives CDR1 MNHEY, CDR2 SMNVEV (reference sequence). V lost 6 bases and J lost 6; bases outside the gene matches: 10. This chain links TRBV27 with TRBJ1-2; 7 nucleotides align to TRBD1. Sequenced sample: PBMCs. This TCR was sampled from a woman aged 25 to 39 in good health and CMV-seronegative. Here the CDR3 reads CASSPGGAGDGYTF. The CDR3 DNA reads TGTGCCAGCAGCCCAGGGGGGGCGGGGGATGGCTACACCTTC.